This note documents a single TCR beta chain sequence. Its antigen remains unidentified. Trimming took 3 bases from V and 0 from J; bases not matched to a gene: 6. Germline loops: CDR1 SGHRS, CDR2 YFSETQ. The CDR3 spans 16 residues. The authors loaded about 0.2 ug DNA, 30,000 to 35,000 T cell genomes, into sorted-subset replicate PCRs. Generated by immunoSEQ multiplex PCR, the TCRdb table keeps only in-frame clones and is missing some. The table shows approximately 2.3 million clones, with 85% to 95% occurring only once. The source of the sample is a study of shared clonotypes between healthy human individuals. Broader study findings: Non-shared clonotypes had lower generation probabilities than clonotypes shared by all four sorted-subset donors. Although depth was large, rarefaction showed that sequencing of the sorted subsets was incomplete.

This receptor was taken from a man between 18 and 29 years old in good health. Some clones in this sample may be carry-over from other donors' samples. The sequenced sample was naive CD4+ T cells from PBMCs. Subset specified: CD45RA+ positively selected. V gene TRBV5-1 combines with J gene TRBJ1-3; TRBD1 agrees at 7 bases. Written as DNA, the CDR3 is TGCGCCAGCAGCTCCGGGACAGTTGGCTCTGGAAACACCATATATTTT. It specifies CASSSGTVGSGNTIYF.